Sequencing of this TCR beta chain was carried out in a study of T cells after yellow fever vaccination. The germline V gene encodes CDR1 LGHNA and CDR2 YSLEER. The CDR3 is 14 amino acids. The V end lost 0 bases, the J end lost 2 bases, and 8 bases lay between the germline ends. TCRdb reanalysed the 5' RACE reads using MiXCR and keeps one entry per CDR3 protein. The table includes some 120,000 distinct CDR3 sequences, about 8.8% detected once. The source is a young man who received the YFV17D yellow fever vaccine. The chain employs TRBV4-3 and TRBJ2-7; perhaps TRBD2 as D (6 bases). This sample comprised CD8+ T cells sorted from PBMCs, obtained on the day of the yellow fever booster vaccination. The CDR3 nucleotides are TGCGCCAGCAGCCAAGAATGGGGGGCCTACGAGCAGTACGTC. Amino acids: CASSQEWGAYEQYV.